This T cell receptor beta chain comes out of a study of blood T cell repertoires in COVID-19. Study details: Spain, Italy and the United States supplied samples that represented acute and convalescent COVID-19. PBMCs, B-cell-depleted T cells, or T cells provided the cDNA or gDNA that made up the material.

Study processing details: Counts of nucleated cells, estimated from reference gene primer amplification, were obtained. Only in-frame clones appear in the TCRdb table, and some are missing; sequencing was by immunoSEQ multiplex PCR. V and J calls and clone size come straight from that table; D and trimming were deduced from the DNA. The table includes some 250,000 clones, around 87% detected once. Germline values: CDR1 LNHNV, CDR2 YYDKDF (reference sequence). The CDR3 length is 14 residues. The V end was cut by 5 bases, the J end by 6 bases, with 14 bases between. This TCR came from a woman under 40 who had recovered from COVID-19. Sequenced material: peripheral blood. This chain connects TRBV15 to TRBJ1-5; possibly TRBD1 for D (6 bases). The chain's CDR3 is CATSVGGAGQPQHF. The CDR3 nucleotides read TGTGCCACCAGCGTGGGGGGGGCCGGTCAGCCCCAGCATTTT.